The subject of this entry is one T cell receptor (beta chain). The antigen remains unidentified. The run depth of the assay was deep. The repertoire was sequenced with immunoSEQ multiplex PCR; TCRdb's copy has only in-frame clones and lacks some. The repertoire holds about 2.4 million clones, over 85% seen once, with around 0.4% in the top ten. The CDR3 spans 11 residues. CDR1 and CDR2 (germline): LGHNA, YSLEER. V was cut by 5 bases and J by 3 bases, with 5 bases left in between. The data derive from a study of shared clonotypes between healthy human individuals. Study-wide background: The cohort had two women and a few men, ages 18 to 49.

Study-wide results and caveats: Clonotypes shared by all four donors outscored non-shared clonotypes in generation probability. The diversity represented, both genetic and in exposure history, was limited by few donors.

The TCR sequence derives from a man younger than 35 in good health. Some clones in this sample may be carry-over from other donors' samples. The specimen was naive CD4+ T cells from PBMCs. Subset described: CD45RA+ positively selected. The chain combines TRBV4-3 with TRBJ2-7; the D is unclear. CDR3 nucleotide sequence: TGCGCCAGCAGCTCCGGCTACGAGCAGTACTTC. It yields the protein CASSSGYEQYF.